One sample yielded the 25 T cell receptor beta chains listed below, sequenced in a study of somatic mutations in cytotoxic T cells in rheumatoid arthritis (dated by TCRdb to the late 2010s). Library preparation employed the immunoSEQ multiplex PCR assay. What TCRdb holds here is the immuneACCESS table cut down to in-frame rearrangements. Part of the clones is not present; checked against another copy, under half of the missing clones reflect an unresolved V gene, and the others are unexplained. Counted in this sample were 20,000 to 25,000 clones; roughly 74% of them appeared once. Of the sample, around 11% is held by the ten largest clones. Sequencing was performed on CD8+ T cells sorted from blood. The receptors derive from an adult with rheumatoid arthritis.

This clone appeared a few times. The gene calls are TRBV19 and TRBJ1-5; tentative D call: TRBD1 (6 bases). The V gene's germline CDR1 is LNHDA and CDR2 SQIVND (reference sequence). Trimming took 5 bases from V and 4 from J, leaving 15 bases between them. The CDR3 length is 15 residues. CDR3 loop: CASSLLGASNQPQHF. Here the CDR3 DNA reads TGTGCCAGTAGTCTGTTGGGGGCGTCGAATCAGCCCCAGCATTTT.

The CDR3 here is CSAQRGSNTEAFF. The DNA of the CDR3 is TGCAGCGCCCAACGGGGCTCGAACACTGAAGCTTTCTTT. V gene TRBV29-1 combines with J gene TRBJ1-1; perhaps TRBD1 as D (5 bases). Germline V gene data show CDR1 as SQVTM and CDR2 as ANQGSEA. The V and J ends lost 7 bases and 1 base respectively, with 13 bases between them. The length of the CDR3 is 13 residues.

This chain joins TRBV4-3 and TRBJ1-3; weak D call: TRBD1 (5 bases). The germline gives CDR1 LGHNA, CDR2 YSLEER. The V gene lost 3 bases and the J gene lost 0 bases, with 15 bases spanning the gap. The length of the CDR3 is 17 residues. The CDR3 nucleotides read TGCGCCAGCAGCCAGTTCTGGGACCGAGCCTCTGGAAACACCATATATTTT. It translates to CASSQFWDRASGNTIYF.

This clone was seen only a few times. The CDR3 protein is CASSGTGLNTEAFF. The CDR3 bases are TGTGCCAGTAGTGGGACAGGCCTGAACACTGAAGCTTTCTTT. The rearrangement links TRBV19 to TRBJ1-1, with 8 bases fitting TRBD1. V lost 5 bases to trimming and J lost 0 bases; unmatched junction nucleotides: 2. Per the germline V gene, CDR1 is LNHDA and CDR2 is SQIVND (reference sequence). The CDR3 has 14 amino acids.

The rearrangement joins TRBV29-1 to TRBJ2-7, with D tentatively TRBD1 (6 bases). There are 10 residues in the CDR3. V shed 6 bases and J shed 7 bases, with 10 bases lying between them. In germline, CDR1 is SQVTM, CDR2 ANQGSEA. The CDR3 reads CSVHDREQYF. For the CDR3, the DNA is TGCAGCGTCCACGACAGGGAGCAGTACTTC.

The chain has TRBV6-6 and TRBJ2-7, with D possibly TRBD2 on 6 matching bases. The CDR3 spans 14 residues. CDR1 is MNHNY, CDR2 SVGAGI, per germline (reference sequence). V lost 5 bases to trimming and J lost 6 bases, with 17 bases between them. The CDR3 loop reads CASSTGLRLSEQYF. In nucleotides, the CDR3 is TGTGCCAGCAGTACGGGACTTCGCCTCTCCGAGCAGTACTTC.

The chain has TRBV6-5 and TRBJ2-1, with 8 bases aligning to TRBD2. CDR1 MNHEY and CDR2 SVGAGI come from the germline V gene. V trimming: 3 bases; J trimming: 8 bases; junction bases outside the gene matches: 6. The CDR3 spans 14 residues. In nucleotides, the CDR3 is TGTGCCAGCAGTTATCCCGGGGGGGACCATGAGCAGTTCTTC. This sequence encodes CASSYPGGDHEQFF.

The genes are TRBV7-2 and TRBJ2-1; D unresolved. Trimming stripped 5 bases from V and 2 bases from J, with 10 bases between. Germline CDR1 is SGHTA and CDR2 is FQGNSA. This CDR3 is built from 14 residues. This chain's CDR3 is CASSKVSPYNEQFF. The CDR3, as DNA: TGTGCCAGCAGCAAAGTATCACCCTACAATGAGCAGTTCTTC.

The rearrangement links TRBV5-6 to TRBJ1-1; no reliable D call. Trimming left V 0 bases short and J 1 base short, with 7 bases between. There are 14 residues in the CDR3. Germline V lookup: CDR1 SGHDT, CDR2 YYEEEE. The CDR3 DNA is TGTGCCAGCAGCTTGGCCTCAGCGAACACTGAAGCTTTCTTT. Translation: CASSLASANTEAFF.

The rearrangement uses TRBV7-9 and TRBJ2-7, with 8 bases lining up with TRBD1. Trimming at V came to 5 bases and at J to 6 bases, leaving 6 bases not matched to a gene. CDR1 is SEHNR, CDR2 FQNEAQ, per germline (reference sequence). CDR3 length: 13 residues. The CDR3 loop reads CASSPDRESEQYF. DNA of the CDR3: TGTGCCAGCAGCCCGGACAGGGAATCCGAGCAGTACTTC.

The J gene is TRBJ2-1, the V gene TRBV7-9; 7 bases line up with TRBD1. The germline CDR1 and CDR2 sequences are SEHNR and FQNEAQ (reference sequence). The CDR3 extends over 12 amino acids. The trim removed 6 bases at V and 8 bases at J, leaving 4 bases unmatched. In DNA form, the CDR3 reads TGTGCCAGCAGTTTTACAGGGGATGAGCAGTTCTTC. Its protein is CASSFTGDEQFF.

This clone has only a few counts. The chain combines TRBV7-9 with TRBJ2-3, with 13 bases lining up with TRBD2. The J segment lost 3 bases and the V segment lost 3 bases, leaving 9 bases of the junction unmatched. This CDR3 has 18 amino acids. Germline values: CDR1 SEHNR, CDR2 FQNEAQ (reference sequence). CDR3 protein: CASSFHPGTSGATDTQYF. In DNA form, the CDR3 reads TGTGCCAGCAGCTTCCATCCAGGGACTAGCGGGGCTACAGATACGCAGTATTTT.

The V and J genes are TRBV4-3 and TRBJ2-3, with TRBD2 as a possible D gene (7 bases). CDR1 LGHNA and CDR2 YSLEER come from the germline V gene. The CDR3 length is 16 residues. V was shortened by 4 bases and J by 2 bases, with 16 bases between the two germline ends. The CDR3 protein is CASSPRGAVTTDTQYF. The DNA of the CDR3 is TGCGCCAGCAGCCCACGGGGGGCCGTAACCACAGATACGCAGTATTTT.

The J gene is TRBJ2-3, the V gene TRBV9; the D gene is possibly TRBD2 (7 bases). The CDR3 sequence is 16 residues long. CDR1 SGDLS and CDR2 YYNGEE come from the germline V gene. Trimming left V 0 bases short and J 1 base short, with 12 bases between. The CDR3 here is CASSVGGGERTDTQYF. The DNA of the CDR3 is TGTGCCAGCAGCGTAGGGGGGGGCGAACGCACAGATACGCAGTATTTT.

The chain employs TRBV19 and TRBJ1-5; maybe TRBD1 (5 bases). With 1 base removed from V and 0 bases from J, the gap between germline ends came to 7 bases. The CDR3 runs to 15 residues. Germline V gene lookup returns CDR1 LNHDA and CDR2 SQIVND (reference sequence). CDR3: CASSIGGYSNQPQHF. In DNA form, the CDR3 reads TGTGCCAGTAGTATAGGGGGGTATAGCAATCAGCCCCAGCATTTT.

This clone was counted a single time. This chain joins TRBV7-9 and TRBJ1-2, with TRBD1 identical over 10 bases. Germline V lookup: CDR1 SEHNR, CDR2 FQNEAQ (reference sequence). The trim removed 4 bases at V and 3 bases at J, leaving 8 bases unmatched. This CDR3 has 16 amino acids. CDR3: CASSYTLGQGDYGYTF. The CDR3 DNA is TGTGCCAGCAGCTACACACTAGGACAGGGGGACTATGGCTACACCTTC.

This chain joins TRBV7-2 and TRBJ1-2; D is uncertain. The germline V gene has CDR1 SGHTA and CDR2 FQGNSA. Trimming took off 5 bases at V and 8 bases at J, with 18 bases between the two ends. The CDR3 extends over 14 amino acids. This CDR3 is CASSLQVVGGGYTF. DNA of the CDR3: TGTGCCAGCAGCCTTCAGGTGGTGGGCGGGGGCTACACCTTC. The full variable domain, rest sourced from reference TRBV7-2 and TRBJ1-2, is GAGVSQSPSNKVTEKGKDVELRCDPISGHTALYWYRQSLGQGLEFLIYFQGNSAPDKSGLPSDRFSAERTGGSVSTLTIQRTQQEDSAVYLCASSLQVVGGGYTFGSGTRLTVV.

The chain is built from TRBV19 and TRBJ2-2; maybe TRBD2 (6 bases). Germline V gives CDR1 LNHDA, CDR2 SQIVND (reference sequence). The V and J ends lost 0 bases and 6 bases respectively, with 8 bases between them. CDR3 length: 14 residues. CDR3 nucleotides: TGTGCCAGTAGTATAGACGGGGGTTCCGGGGAGCTGTTTTTT. This codes for CASSIDGGSGELFF.

The chain carries TRBV6-4 and TRBJ2-7; 12 nucleotides line up with TRBD1. The ends lost 0 bases at V and 6 bases at J; junction bases unmatched: 6. Looked up from germline, CDR1 is MRHNA and CDR2 is SNTAGT. The CDR3 covers 16 residues. The CDR3 sequence: CASSDSPGQGASEQYF. CDR3 nucleotide sequence: TGTGCCAGCAGTGACTCGCCGGGACAGGGGGCAAGCGAGCAGTACTTC.

The chain employs TRBV4-3 and TRBJ2-7, with D tentatively TRBD1 (5 bases). V was cut by 0 bases and J by 3 bases, with 15 bases left in between. CDR1 LGHNA and CDR2 YSLEER come from the germline V gene. The length of the CDR3 is 16 residues. In DNA form, the CDR3 reads TGCGCCAGCAGCCAAGATCGGTCAGGGCTGCGCTACGAGCAGTACTTC. Residues: CASSQDRSGLRYEQYF.

The J gene is TRBJ2-1, the V gene TRBV29-1; D not certain. CDR1 and CDR2 (germline): SQVTM, ANQGSEA. Trimming pared 0 bases from V and 6 bases from J, leaving 9 bases between. The CDR3 covers 13 residues. CDR3 sequence reads: CSVEDRVVNEQFF. In DNA form, the CDR3 reads TGCAGCGTTGAAGACCGGGTTGTCAATGAGCAGTTCTTC.

J is TRBJ2-4 and V is TRBV19; TRBD1 is a possible D gene (6 bases). The CDR3 consists of 15 residues. Trimming left V 6 bases short and J 0 bases short, with 12 bases between. CDR1 is LNHDA and CDR2 is SQIVND in the germline V gene (reference sequence). The DNA for the CDR3 is TGTGCCAGTAGCACAGGGAATCTAGCCAAAAACATTCAGTACTTC. Amino acid sequence: CASSTGNLAKNIQYF.

V gene TRBV6-5 combines with J gene TRBJ2-7; tentatively, D is TRBD2 (7 bases). This CDR3 comprises 14 residues. Trimming took 2 bases from V and 7 from J, leaving 15 bases between them. Germline CDR1 MNHEY, CDR2 SVGAGI. The CDR3 loop is CASSYRGGRGEQYF. CDR3 bases: TGTGCCAGCAGTTACAGGGGGGGGAGAGGGGAGCAGTACTTC.

Judged by abundance, this clone is large. The chain links TRBV4-1 to TRBJ1-5; 7 bases match TRBD1. CDR3 length: 15 residues. V trimming: 1 base; J trimming: 4 bases; junction bases outside the gene matches: 4. Looked up from germline, CDR1 is MGHRA and CDR2 is YSYEKL. Here the CDR3 reads CASSQVTGTNQPQHF. CDR3 sequence (DNA): TGCGCCAGCAGCCAAGTGACAGGGACGAATCAGCCCCAGCATTTT.

About this clone: It is unclear where the CDR3 begins or ends on the DNA, so no DNA is shown, and the CDR3 is as TCRdb lists it. The chain joins TRBV6-1 to TRBJ2-2; the table's D call TRBD2 went unverified against the DNA. Germline CDR1 MNHNS, CDR2 SASEGT. The CDR3 spans 18 amino acids, including both terminal residues. The CDR3 sequence is CASSAPGLVSLDTGELFF.